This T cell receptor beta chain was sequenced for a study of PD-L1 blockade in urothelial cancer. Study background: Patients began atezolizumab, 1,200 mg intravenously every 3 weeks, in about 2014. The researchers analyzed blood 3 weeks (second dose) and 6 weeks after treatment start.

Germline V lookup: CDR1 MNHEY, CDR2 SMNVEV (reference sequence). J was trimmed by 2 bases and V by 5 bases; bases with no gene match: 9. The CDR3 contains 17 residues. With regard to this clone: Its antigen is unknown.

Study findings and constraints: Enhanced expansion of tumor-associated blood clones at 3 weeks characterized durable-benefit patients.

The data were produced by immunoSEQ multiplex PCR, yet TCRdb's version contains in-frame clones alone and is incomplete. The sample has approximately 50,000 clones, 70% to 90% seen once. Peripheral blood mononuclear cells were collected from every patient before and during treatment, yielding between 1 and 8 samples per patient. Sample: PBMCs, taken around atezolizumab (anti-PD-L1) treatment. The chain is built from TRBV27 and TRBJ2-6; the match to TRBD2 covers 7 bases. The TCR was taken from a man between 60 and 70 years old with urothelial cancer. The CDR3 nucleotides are TGTGCCAGCAGTAAGTCTCGCGGGGGAGCTGGGGCCAACGTCCTGACTTTC. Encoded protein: CASSKSRGGAGANVLTF.